The 19 T cell receptor beta chains reported below all come from one sample, sequenced in a study of OX40 agonist ivuxolimab in advanced cancers. Preparation of the library involved the immunoSEQ multiplex PCR assay. The source is immuneACCESS, and TCRdb retained only in-frame sequences with V and J called. Part of the clones is not carried over; for the studies checked, unresolved V genes explain less than half of this, and the remainder is unexplained. The sample table shows more than 60,000 clones, and around 92% are seen once. Jointly, the top ten make up approximately 18% of the sample. The specimen was CD4+ or CD8+ T cells sorted from blood, collected in a trial of the OX40 agonist ivuxolimab. The source of these receptors is an adult with an advanced solid tumor such as melanoma, head and neck, liver or kidney cancer.

The V and J genes are TRBV11-1 and TRBJ2-5; 7 positions agree with TRBD2. The V gene's germline CDR1 is SGHAT and CDR2 FQDESV (reference sequence). The CDR3 contains 13 residues. With V trimmed by 5 bases and J by 5 bases, 5 bases remained unmatched. The CDR3 DNA sequence: TGTGCCAGCAGCCTAACTAGCGTCGAGACCCAGTACTTC. It encodes CASSLTSVETQYF.

The chain's CDR3 is CASRGLAGFTGELFF. The CDR3 DNA reads as TGTGCCAGCAGGGGACTAGCGGGCTTCACCGGGGAGCTGTTTTTT. This chain links TRBV27 with TRBJ2-2; 12 bases match TRBD2. The CDR3 consists of 15 residues. The germline CDR1 and CDR2 sequences are MNHEY and SMNVEV (reference sequence). V trimming: 6 bases; J trimming: 4 bases; junction bases outside the gene matches: 3.

V usage is TRBV5-4 and J usage is TRBJ1-2, with 8 nucleotides matching TRBD1. The trim removed 1 base at V and 0 bases at J, leaving 2 bases unmatched. Germline CDR1 is SGHNT and CDR2 is YYREEE (reference sequence). The CDR3 sequence is 15 residues long. CDR3: CASSLQQGANYGYTF. CDR3 DNA: TGTGCCAGCAGCTTGCAACAGGGGGCTAACTATGGCTACACCTTC.

V is TRBV5-4 and J is TRBJ2-7; TRBD2 agrees at 8 bases. CDR3 length: 12 amino acids. J lost 9 bases, V lost 3 bases, and 5 bases had no gene match. Germline loops: CDR1 SGHNT, CDR2 YYREEE (reference sequence). The CDR3 here is CASSSGGPAQYF. DNA of the CDR3: TGTGCCAGCAGCTCGGGAGGGCCGGCGCAGTACTTC.

The gene calls are TRBV9 and TRBJ1-5, with no clear D. The ends were cut back, 0 bases at V and 4 bases at J, with 8 bases in the middle. CDR1 SGDLS and CDR2 YYNGEE come from the germline V gene. The CDR3 covers 14 residues. CDR3 loop: CASSVGWGNQPQHF. The CDR3 DNA follows: TGTGCCAGCAGCGTAGGATGGGGAAATCAGCCCCAGCATTTT.

CDR3 in DNA: TGTGCCAGCAGCATCCACAGGGGTGTGAGGGATGAGCAGTTCTTC. It yields the protein CASSIHRGVRDEQFF. This chain joins TRBV7-8 and TRBJ2-1; 7 positions match TRBD1. The CDR3 runs to 15 residues. In germline, CDR1 is SGHVS, CDR2 FQNEAQ. Unmatched junction bases numbered 12, after V lost 5 bases and J lost 8 bases.

The genes are TRBV9 and TRBJ2-7; 8 positions agree with TRBD2. Germline values: CDR1 SGDLS, CDR2 YYNGEE. V was clipped by 3 bases and J by 2 bases; unmatched bases: 13. The CDR3 is made up of 17 amino acids. This chain's CDR3 is CASSGDPVLADPYEQYF. The CDR3 DNA sequence: TGTGCCAGCAGCGGAGACCCCGTACTAGCGGACCCCTACGAGCAGTACTTC.

As to this clone: Other DNA sequences within the sample encode an identical CDR3. The chain carries TRBV11-2 and TRBJ1-2; a possible D gene is TRBD1 (5 bases). The germline V and J ends were trimmed by 6 bases and 2 bases, with 10 bases remaining between them. CDR1 is SGHAT, CDR2 FQNNGV, per germline. This CDR3 is built from 13 residues. The CDR3 protein is CASSSGLNYGYTF. The CDR3 DNA reads as TGTGCCAGCAGTTCGGGGCTGAACTATGGCTACACCTTC.

The chain links TRBV5-3 to TRBJ2-3, with unresolved D. TRBV5-3 is identified as an open reading frame with a role that is uncertain. Trimming shortened V by 0 bases and J by 6 bases, and 11 bases separated the two germline ends. The CDR3 runs to 14 residues. DNA of the CDR3: TGTGCCAGAAGCTTGGCCGGTTGTGCCGATACGCAGTATTTT. This sequence encodes CARSLAGCADTQYF.

The genes are TRBV28 and TRBJ1-5; the match to TRBD1 covers 8 bases. CDR1 and CDR2 from the germline V gene are MDHEN and SYDVKM. Losses at the gene ends were 3 bases for V and 4 bases for J; bases not matched to a gene: 5. The CDR3 is made up of 15 amino acids. CDR3 loop: CASSFRGTGNQPQHF. The CDR3 region has the DNA TGTGCCAGCAGTTTTCGGGGGACAGGAAATCAGCCCCAGCATTTT.

The CDR3 coding sequence is TGCGCCAGCAGCTTGTTTGGTCTAGCGGAGAACACCGGGGAGCTGTTTTTT. Translating it yields CASSLFGLAENTGELFF. V and J are TRBV5-1 and TRBJ2-2; 7 nucleotides agree with TRBD2. V was clipped by 1 base and J by 1 base; unmatched bases: 7. In germline, CDR1 is SGHRS, CDR2 YFSETQ. The CDR3 covers 17 residues.

This clone showed up just once. The rearrangement links TRBV27 to TRBJ2-1, with TRBD2 identical over 7 bases. Looked up from germline, CDR1 is MNHEY and CDR2 is SMNVEV (reference sequence). Germline trimming cut 6 bases from V and 4 bases from J; bases unmatched to any gene: 9. The CDR3 runs 15 residues. This CDR3 reads CASRTQRERYNEQFF. CDR3 coding DNA: TGTGCCAGCAGGACACAGCGGGAACGGTACAATGAGCAGTTCTTC.

This chain connects TRBV4-3 to TRBJ2-2; D uncertain. Germline CDR1 LGHNA, CDR2 YSLEER. The CDR3 is 14 residues long. Trimming stripped 3 bases from V and 3 bases from J, with 8 bases between. The CDR3: CASSHRAHTGELFF. For the CDR3, the DNA is TGCGCCAGCAGCCACCGAGCGCACACCGGGGAGCTGTTTTTT.

V is TRBV27 and J is TRBJ2-2; TRBD2 matches 8 bases. CDR1 and CDR2 (germline): MNHEY, SMNVEV (reference sequence). V was pared by 1 base and J by 4 bases, with 8 bases of the junction left unmatched. This CDR3 spans 17 amino acids. CDR3 sequence (DNA): TGTGCCAGCAGTTTATTACCCAGCGGGAGTCCCACCGGGGAGCTGTTTTTT. It is translated as CASSLLPSGSPTGELFF.

The rearrangement links TRBV14 to TRBJ2-7; TRBD2 is a possible D gene (5 bases). The germline V gene encodes CDR1 SGHDN and CDR2 FVKESK. The CDR3 sequence is 14 residues long. The V end lost 4 bases, the J end lost 2 bases, and 12 bases lay between the germline ends. The CDR3 is CASSPRLAPYEQYF. The CDR3 DNA reads as TGTGCCAGCAGCCCTCGGCTAGCCCCCTACGAGCAGTACTTC.

The chain links TRBV7-2 to TRBJ2-3; 8 bases align to TRBD1. The CDR3 covers 17 residues. Looked up from germline, CDR1 is SGHTA and CDR2 is FQGNSA. Losses at the gene ends were 1 base for V and 4 bases for J; bases not matched to a gene: 10. The CDR3 protein is CASSLGWVRGPADTQYF. The CDR3 DNA reads TGTGCCAGCAGCTTAGGGTGGGTCAGGGGGCCGGCAGATACGCAGTATTTT.

This sequence joins TRBV6-5 and TRBJ2-7; D is unresolved. Trimming took off 0 bases at V and 1 base at J, with 13 bases between the two ends. CDR1 and CDR2 from the germline V gene are MNHEY and SVGAGI. This CDR3 comprises 16 residues. The CDR3 DNA is TGTGCCAGCAGTTACTCTTTTGGCGGCCTGTCCTACGAGCAGTACTTC. This translates into CASSYSFGGLSYEQYF.

The gene calls are TRBV7-2 and TRBJ2-7; possibly TRBD2 for D (6 bases). The CDR3 loop spans 14 amino acids. Germline-derived CDR1 and CDR2 are SGHTA and FQGNSA. Deletions cut 2 bases from V and 3 bases from J, with 11 bases between. The CDR3 here is CASSLRLVYYEQYF. CDR3 bases: TGTGCCAGCAGCTTAAGACTAGTCTACTACGAGCAGTACTTC.

The chain is built from TRBV30 and TRBJ2-1, with 10 bases that match TRBD1. This CDR3 spans 15 amino acids. CDR1 and CDR2 from the germline V gene are GTSNPN and SVGIG (reference sequence). The V segment lost 0 bases and the J segment 8 bases; nucleotides outside the gene matches: 7. The CDR3 coding sequence is TGTGCCTGGAGTGTCGGGACAGGGGTTCTCTATGAGCAGTTCTTC. This gives the protein CAWSVGTGVLYEQFF.